The T cell receptor (beta chain) described here comes from a study of blood T cell repertoires in COVID-19 (dated by TCRdb to 2020 to 2021). Concerning the study at large: Recovered participants in ImmuneRACE Cohort 3 were defined by two consecutive negative NP/OP PCR tests, clearance by a healthcare professional, or resolution of symptoms. The collaborator samples originated in the United States, Italy and Spain and spanned the acute and convalescent phases of COVID-19. The material from the prospective study consisted of cDNA or gDNA derived from T cells, B-cell-depleted T cells, or PBMCs. Deeply sampled blood TCRbeta repertoires from subjects exposed to, actively infected with, or recovered from COVID-19 were included in the dataset. The repertoires were released in a freely available public database meant as a resource for research on the immune response to SARS-CoV-2. Samples were obtained from the ongoing ImmuneRACE study (first 160 participants) and from 950 to 1,500 subjects provided by 6 global collaborators. Nearly every sample came with metadata listing a de-identified subject ID, COVID-19 status, age in years and sex. HLA class I and class II types, where available, came from metadata supplied by the sample provider rather than from assay-based typing. Broader findings and caveats from the paper: How much clinical and demographic metadata was included differed by source and by participant, and the metadata was provided uncurated.

The CDR3 runs 13 residues from the cysteine to the phenylalanine. Only CDR3 DNA is held: 39 bases, read in frame from base 1. Via the germline V gene, CDR1 is SQVTM and CDR2 ANQGSEA. V has 5 bases trimmed and J has 4 bases trimmed; junction bases matching no gene number 5. A remark on this clone: Its antigen remains unidentified. Nothing much larger sits one base from this clone, and base qualities are not available.

In the prospective study, participants were about 18 to 95 years old, resided in about two dozen geographic areas of the United States, and were enrolled through a virtual design. Cohort assignment in the prospective study relied on participant-reported clinical history from a screening survey and a study questionnaire. In the prospective study, whole blood, serum and a nasopharyngeal or oropharyngeal swab were collected from each participant by mobile phlebotomists. Over an approximately 2-month period, participants in the prospective study had the option of providing additional blood draws and questionnaires. Before DNA extraction, prospective study blood samples were shipped either frozen or at room temperature. TCRbeta CDR3 regions were amplified from genomic DNA using the immunoSEQ Assay, a bias-controlled multiplex PCR. Under the source paper's analysis protocol: The number of nucleated cells in each sample was estimated by amplification of reference gene primers within the assay. To quantify the absolute abundance of each unique TCRbeta CDR3 rearrangement, sequence reads were collapsed and filtered. For each sample, productive Simpson clonality was calculated as the square root of Simpson's diversity index over productive rearrangements. Not all clones reach the TCRdb copy of this immuneACCESS table, which keeps in-frame sequences only. Checked studies attribute under half of the gap to unresolved V genes and leave the rest unexplained. Clone size and V and J calls were adopted from that table, with D and trimming inferred from the DNA. The sample profile shows about 230,000 clones; roughly nine tenths of them were found once. Of the sample, roughly 3.2% is held by the ten largest clones.

This chain joins TRBV29-1 to TRBJ1-1, with 9 bases matching TRBD1. The TCR was taken from a woman in her fifties or sixties in a cohort exposed to, infected with or recovered from COVID-19 (not recorded which). Sequencing used PBMCs or T cells enriched from blood (not recorded which). The CDR3 in this case is CSVWTGEATEAFF. Here is the DNA: TGCAGCGTTTGGACAGGGGAAGCCACTGAAGCTTTCTTT.